Below are 9 T cell receptor beta chains sequenced from a single sample in a study of T cells in Graves' hyperthyroidism and ophthalmopathy (dated by TCRdb to between 2018 and 2021). The method behind the library was multiplex PCR. For sequencing, an Illumina HiSeq 2000 was employed. TCR beta CDR3 regions were amplified from RNA transcripts. For the first round of RT-PCR on the TCR CDR3, the HTBI primer set was used together with the Qiagen OneStep RT-PCR kit. TCRdb reprocessing: public reads trimmed at Q25 with fastp, clones called with MiXCR, in-frame beta chains kept. CDR3 protein duplicates are merged, each entry listing the most common genes and DNA. This sample holds roughly 100,000 distinct CDR3 sequences; around 50% were observed only once. Roughly 27% of the sample lies in the top ten. The sequenced sample consisted of blood. The receptors stem from a woman between 40 and 50 years old with Graves' hyperthyroidism.

This clonotype was seen many times. The gene calls are TRBV3-2 and TRBJ2-5. TRBV3-2 corresponds to a pseudogene. The CDR3 totals 14 residues. The CDR3 spells CASSQAVTAETQYF. The CDR3 region has the DNA TGTGCCAGCAGCCAAGCTGTTACTGCCGAGACCCAGTACTTC.

This clonotype was seen more than once but under ten times. The chain carries TRBV5-1 and TRBJ2-2; D is perhaps TRBD1 or TRBD2 (10 bases each). This CDR3 region has 19 residues. Germline V gene data show CDR1 as SGHRS and CDR2 as YFSETQ. Trimming left V 4 bases short and J 5 bases short, with 27 bases between. This CDR3 is CASSLRQGASGRRTGELFF. CDR3 DNA: TGCGCCAGCAGCCTCAGACAGGGGGCTAGCGGGAGAAGGACCGGGGAGCTGTTTTTT.

At least ten counts were recorded for this clonotype. CDR3 DNA: TGCGCCAGCAGCTTGCAAGCGGGAGGGCCTTCGTGGCACACAGATACGCAGTATTTT. Its protein is CASSLQAGGPSWHTDTQYF. The rearrangement links TRBV5-1 to TRBJ2-3, with TRBD2 matching 10 bases. CDR1 and CDR2 from the germline V gene are SGHRS and YFSETQ. Trimming at V came to 1 base and at J to 2 bases, leaving 13 bases not matched to a gene. This CDR3 is built from 19 residues.

This chain links TRBV10-3 with TRBJ2-7, with TRBD1 matching 8 bases. CDR3 length equals 16 residues. After removal of 10 bases from V and 2 bases from J, the junction contained 16 bases not matched to a gene. Germline V gene lookup returns CDR1 ENHRY and CDR2 SYGVKD. The CDR3 DNA is TGTGCCACCGGGAGCGGGCAGGGGGCAGGAACCTACGAGCAGTACTTC. Residues: CATGSGQGAGTYEQYF.

V usage is TRBV7-2 and J usage is TRBJ2-7; 10 bases map to TRBD2. Trimming at V came to 7 bases and at J to 0 bases, leaving 15 bases not matched to a gene. The CDR3 loop spans 18 amino acids. The germline V gene encodes CDR1 SGHTA and CDR2 FQGNSA. For the CDR3, the DNA is TGTGCCAGCATGGGACTAGCGCTTCATGGGGTGAGCTCCTACGAGCAGTACTTC. The encoded protein is CASMGLALHGVSSYEQYF.

This rearrangement joins TRBV6-6 to TRBJ2-2; 7 nucleotides line up with TRBD1. CDR1 MNHNY and CDR2 SVGAGI come from the germline V gene (reference sequence). The V gene end was trimmed by 5 bases and the J gene end by 4 bases; junction bases not matched to a gene: 7. The CDR3 is made up of 15 amino acids. CDR3 sequence (DNA): TGTGCCAGCAGTATCGACAGGGCGGGCACCGGGGAGCTGTTTTTT. It specifies CASSIDRAGTGELFF.

Note on this clonotype: The junction and the germline gene differ at one end; a read error may be behind it. Here the CDR3 DNA reads TGTGCCAGCAGTCTACAAAGACAGGGCCGTTTTGTTGGCTACGCCTTC. Translated, it gives CASSLQRQGRFVGYAF. This chain joins TRBV6-2 or TRBV6-3 and TRBJ1-2, with 7 nucleotides matching TRBD1. Germline V lookup: CDR1 MNHEY, CDR2 SVGEGT. The CDR3 is 16 residues long.

As regards this clonotype: Possible read error: a much larger clone is one base away. V and J are TRBV20-1 and TRBJ2-3, with 7 bases lining up with TRBD2. CDR1 is DFQATT and CDR2 is SNEGSKA in the germline V gene (reference sequence). The CDR3 consists of 12 residues. The CDR3 DNA reads as TGCAGTGTGGGGGGGGAGGGCGATACGCGGTATTTT. It encodes CSVGGEGDTRYF.

On this clonotype: A read error is possible here, since a much larger clone lies one base away. No conserved phenylalanine or tryptophan ends this CDR3, so it is likely a read error. The CDR3 sequence is CASRKAAGSYGYTL. The CDR3 nucleotides read TGTGCCAGCAGAAAAGCTGCAGGGAGCTATGGCTACACCCTC. V and J are TRBV9 and TRBJ1-2; TRBD1 is a possible D gene (5 bases). The V end lost 5 bases, the J end lost 4 bases, and 15 bases lay between the germline ends. This CDR3 contains 14 residues. The germline gives CDR1 SGDLS, CDR2 YYNGEE.